This T cell receptor beta chain was sequenced during a study of cytomegalovirus exposure and HLA in healthy donors (dated 2017 in TCRdb). Concerning the study at large: An earlier analysis of 587 of the donors reported about 290 Gb of sequence data and some 120 million unique TCR beta sequences from about 179 million T cells. An early release that covered about 600 HLA-typed donors contained approximately 300 gigabases of sequencing data and some 87 million unique TCR sequences. Among the roughly 390 genotyped donors, approximately 77% belonged to the genetic ancestry cluster associated with self-reported Caucasian donors. The study aimed to test whether signatures of past pathogen exposure could be identified by cataloging public T cell receptors. The study profiled the T cell repertoires of around 700 subjects by immunosequencing and related them to cytomegalovirus serostatus. Along with the approximately 600-subject first cohort, a separate validation cohort of over 90 different subjects was used. High-throughput TCR immunosequencing, statistical association of individual TCRs with disease status, and machine learning were combined to predict cytomegalovirus infection status. In a later analysis, previously published TCR beta repertoires from several hundred donors were re-analyzed and high-resolution HLA genotyping was added so that TCR occurrence patterns could be studied. In the later analysis, no new phenotypic data were used to find candidate immune exposures; instead, reliance was placed on TCR beta sequences and their occurrence across donors. In an earlier analysis of several hundred of the donors, high-throughput TCR beta sequencing was used to judge whether each TCR beta V gene segment behaved as functional or pseudogenic. Donor age, sex, ethnicity and CMV serostatus were compiled together with the repertoire data. In a later genetic analysis, genome-wide SNP genotypes for about three fifths of the 666 donors were used, and that subset was treated as a discovery cohort. All discovery cohort repertoires had been generated using a single sequencing platform. HLA typing covered class I and class II loci at four-digit resolution. The number of donors typed differed by locus, with about 629-640 for A, B, C, DRB1 and DQB1, around 560 for DQA1, nearly 610 for DPA1, and some 450 for DPB1. A handful of DR-DQ haplotypes were handled as single units for association and clustering because linkage in the cohort was strong. Among roughly 400 genotyped donors of the cohort, an average of approximately 240,000 unique TCR beta nucleotide sequences were sequenced per donor, roughly a sixth of them non-productive.

The table lists this clone with many counts. The antigen it binds to is not known. Nothing much larger sits one base from this clone, and base qualities are not available. The same CDR3 arises from other DNA sequences in this sample as well. The cohort was made up of 650 to 700 healthy bone marrow donors. At the time of sampling, all cohort members were nominally healthy, though unrecorded immune exposures were likely present. The donor tested CMV seronegative and was one of the 352 seronegative cohort members. Every donor gave a peripheral blood sample, and the peripheral blood mononuclear cells from that sample were used for TCR beta sequencing. The Qiagen DNeasy Blood Extraction Kit was used to extract genomic DNA from the blood cell samples. What the study reported, not specific to this receptor: When HLA alleles, especially DR and DQ, strongly co-occurred, attributing TCR associations to individual alleles was difficult. CMV serostatus was the only immune exposure information available for the cohort. The 87-base-pair reads could not distinguish some IMGT-functional V segments, including TRBV6-2 and TRBV6-3, so those segments were excluded. Because counts were too low, 15 to 20 rarely observed V segments, including chromosome 9 orphons, were left out of the earlier analysis of some 640 of the donors. An association between a missense DCLRE1C variant and V-gene and J-gene trimming of TCR beta chains was found in a later genetic analysis and replicated in an independent cohort. A later analysis found that HLA-associated TCR beta chains were more clonally expanded and had lower generation probabilities than equally common non-associated chains. The study gave a list of about 170 TCR beta chains associated with cytomegalovirus. Because some donors lacked HLA typing at each locus, the association tests relied only on the typed subset. A later genetic analysis reported fewer N-insertions in productive TCRs among donors in an Asian-associated ancestry cluster than the approximately 670-donor mean. Broadly in line with IMGT annotations, most TCR beta V segments showed up in productive rearrangements about 87% or about 30% of the time in an earlier analysis of several hundred of the donors. Correlated functional status among segregating V segments might be attributable to linkage disequilibrium, but an unknown experimental factor could not be ruled out. The cohort was sequenced for TCR beta chains only, and without alpha or paired-chain data the features that could be detected were limited. In vitro tests confirmed that three of the cytomegalovirus-associated TCR beta chains recognize cytomegalovirus antigens. A group of highly shared sequence variants was considered likely to be a technical artifact of the sequencing pipeline. A later analysis found that TCR association rates varied across HLA loci, with DRB1 alleles showing the most associated TCRs and HLA-C alleles the fewest. It was suggested by the authors that the approach could potentially be generalized to other disease states and immunological phenotypes. Across donors, most TCR sequences were observed very rarely, whereas some public TCRs were present in many individuals. The classifier was reported to diagnose cytomegalovirus status with high specificity and sensitivity in both the original and validation cohorts. A further reported finding was that TCR beta sequences accurately predicted the HLA-A and HLA-B alleles for most subjects in the first cohort. In a later analysis, around 17,000 TCR beta sequences were associated with specific HLA alleles at a false discovery rate of 0.05. In a later analysis, most CMV-associated TCR beta chains were found to appear HLA-restricted, with HLA associations seemingly driven largely by CMV exposure. A later analysis reported that several top co-occurrence clusters appeared linked to parvovirus B19, influenza, CMV and Epstein-Barr virus. The presence/absence analyses assumed that sequencing depth was roughly uniform across donors, and that assumption may not be true.

The method behind the library was the immunoSEQ multiplex PCR assay. For the multiplex PCR, a mixture combining 60 forward primers for TCR Vbeta segments and 13 reverse primers for TCR Jbeta segments was used. Amplification of the CDR3 region of rearranged TCR beta genes was performed with a multiplex PCR assay on genomic DNA. The Illumina HiSeq System was used to sequence the amplified TCR beta libraries as 87-base-pair reads. The paper's data handling went like this. In a later analysis, roughly 80 million unique TCR beta chains were counted across the approximately 670 repertoires, and roughly 11 million of these chains were shared by at least two donors. To remove PCR and sequencing errors, raw reads were error-corrected and collapsed into unique sequences using a nearest-neighbor algorithm that merged closely related sequences. CDR3 sequences were aligned to IMGT reference sequences to assign V, D and J gene segments. For a sequence to be retained, at least a six-nucleotide match to both a V gene segment and a J gene segment was required. A rearrangement counted as productive if the CDR3 had no stop codons and remained in frame with V and J, and every other rearrangement counted as non-productive. CDR3 was defined by IMGT convention, running from the second conserved V-encoded cysteine to the conserved J-encoded phenylalanine. Sequences without an unambiguous match to a single V gene segment were excluded from the earlier analysis of a few hundred of the donors. In an earlier analysis of approximately 560 of the donors, a V segment was called functional when productive rearrangements were above 56.7%, and segregating when the standard deviation between donors exceeded 5%. A statistical classification framework was built for diagnosing cytomegalovirus status from the catalog of TCR beta chain sequences. In a later analysis, V and J genes were assigned by comparing TCR nucleotide sequences against IMGT/GENE-DB human TR gene sequences. A later analysis assigned CDR3 sequences and most-parsimonious VDJ recombination scenarios with the TCRdist pipeline. In a later analysis, each TCR beta chain was defined by its CDR3 amino acid sequence together with its V-gene family, and reads without a unique V-gene family were excluded. In a later analysis, 450 to 600 highly shared, low-generation-probability nucleotide sequences were removed to address suspected cross-contamination and a sequencing artifact. A later analysis calculated a clonal expansion index for each public chain from normalized within-repertoire ranks of inferred template counts. In a later analysis, generation probabilities were computed with a VDJ recombination model fitted to out-of-frame rearrangements, and the resulting probabilities were checked against IGoR. A later analysis scored TCR-TCR, TCR-HLA and TCR-CMV co-occurrence with hypergeometric tests, applying a repertoire-size bias correction to TCR pairs. False discovery rates were estimated in a later analysis by permuting HLA or CMV assignments 20 times. In a later analysis, co-occurring TCRs were grouped with DBSCAN, and TCRdist sequence similarity was added when clustering was performed within HLA-allele-positive subsets. Co-occurrence clustering excluded repertoires with fewer than 30,000 or more than 120,000 public chains, plus five with anomalous nucleotide sharing. TCRdb took over this immuneACCESS table, retaining in-frame rearrangements with V and J assigned. Such tables are incomplete; in checked studies, under half of the missing clones stem from an unresolved V gene, and the remainder is unexplained. V and J calls and clone size are given by that table; D and trimming were obtained from the DNA. The sample table holds some 140,000 clones, of which roughly 77% were seen once. The ten largest make up 3.1% of the sample.

From its cysteine to its phenylalanine, the CDR3 spans 14 amino acids. Only the CDR3 part of the read is kept: 42 bases, read in frame from the first base. Relative to germline, V is missing 2 bases and J is missing 6 bases, with 3 bases of the junction outside any gene match. The germline V gene provides CDR1 MNHNS and CDR2 SASEGT. The sequence derives from a female donor in good health and CMV-seronegative. The rearrangement combines TRBV6-1 with TRBJ1-5; the junction holds 8 bases that match TRBD1. Specimen: PBMCs. The CDR3 in this case is CASSESGGGQPQHF. The sequence in DNA is TGTGCCAGCAGTGAATCAGGGGGCGGTCAGCCCCAGCATTTT.